This TCR beta chain was profiled in a study of Ad26.COV2.S vaccination and SARS-CoV-2 variants. The count of this clone is one. Its cognate antigen is unknown. V was clipped by 3 bases and J by 2 bases, with 11 bases between them. The CDR3 has 14 residues. The germline V gene has CDR1 SGHVS and CDR2 FNYEAQ. Study-wide results and limits: Individuals receiving vaccine had higher spike-specific TCR breadth than placebo recipients did. Researchers reported similar non-spike TCR breadth in vaccine and placebo recipients. A substantial breadth of spike-specific CD8+ and CD4+ T cell responses after vaccination has been reported. Total T cell responses were possibly underestimated by TCR breadth and depth analyses.

The assay was immunoSEQ multiplex PCR, and TCRdb's table has in-frame clones only and misses some. The sample includes roughly 100,000 clones, around 81% of them seen just once. This sample comprised peripheral blood, obtained after recovery from COVID-19. This receptor was identified in a human donor who had recovered from COVID-19. The chain uses TRBV7-6 and TRBJ2-7, with D perhaps TRBD1 (6 bases). CDR3 bases: TGTGCCAGCAGCTTCCGGGACACAGCCTACGAGCAGTACTTC. It specifies CASSFRDTAYEQYF.